What follows are 27 T cell receptor beta chains derived from one specimen sequenced in a study of vaccination effects on CD4 cells after COVID-19. These receptors' antigens are unknown. Peptide-pool stimulation followed by sequencing identified expanded antigen-specific CD4+ clonotypes in the ViraFEST assay. Subsequent to 10 days of culture, CD4+ T cells were isolated. Previously uninfected by SARS-CoV-2, the vaccine recipients also showed negative nucleocapsid antibodies. Here immunoSEQ multiplex PCR was the method, and the copy in TCRdb shows in-frame clones only, minus some. The sample holds 35,000 to 45,000 clones, about 69% seen once. The sample in question was CD4+ T cells from PBMCs cultured with HCoV-OC43 spike peptides, obtained before COVID-19 vaccination. This sample's subset: HCoV-OC43 spike overlapping peptide pool stimulation. All receptors come from a human donor who received a COVID-19 vaccine.

The V and J genes are TRBV5-4 and TRBJ2-5, with D unclear. With 3 bases removed from V and 5 bases from J, the gap between germline ends came to 14 bases. The CDR3 has 14 residues. The germline gives CDR1 SGHNT, CDR2 YYREEE (reference sequence). CDR3 amino acids: CASSSLGSRETQYF. The DNA of the CDR3 is TGTGCCAGCAGCTCCCTAGGTAGCCGGGAGACCCAGTACTTC.

This chain links TRBV5-4 with TRBJ2-5; D assignment may be TRBD1 or TRBD2 (5 bases each). There are 14 residues in the CDR3. Deletions cut 4 bases from V and 4 bases from J, with 14 bases between. Germline values: CDR1 SGHNT, CDR2 YYREEE (reference sequence). The CDR3 is CASSPEGPRETQYF. The CDR3 region has the DNA TGTGCCAGCAGCCCCGAGGGGCCCCGAGAGACCCAGTACTTC. The whole variable domain, filled in from reference TRBV5-4 and TRBJ2-5, reads ETGVTQSPTHLIKTRGQQVTLRCSSQSGHNTVSWYQQALGQGPQFIFQYYREEENGRGNFPPRFSGLQFPNYSSELNVNALELDDSALYLCASSPEGPRETQYFGPGTRLLVL.

V gene TRBV5-1 combines with J gene TRBJ1-1; tentative D call: TRBD1 (5 bases). The CDR3 totals 14 residues. The V and J ends lost 1 base and 8 bases respectively, with 15 bases between them. The germline V gene encodes CDR1 SGHRS and CDR2 YFSETQ. For the CDR3, the DNA is TGCGCCAGCAGCTTGTCTCAGGGCACGGGGGAAGCTTTCTTT. Translation gives CASSLSQGTGEAFF.

V usage is TRBV6-2 or TRBV6-3 and J usage is TRBJ2-7; D unresolved. This CDR3 contains 16 residues. Germline CDR1 reads MNHEY; CDR2 reads SVGEGT. Between the trimmed V and J ends, which lost 2 bases and 2 bases, there was a span of 16 bases. The CDR3 bases are TGTGCCAGCAGTTACGGGTCGGGTGGCAGCACCTACGAGCAGTACTTC. It codes for CASSYGSGGSTYEQYF.

V and J are TRBV5-1 and TRBJ1-2, with 7 bases matching TRBD1. The CDR3 is 14 amino acids. Trimming removed 0 bases from V and 8 bases from J; junction bases left unmatched: 7. Germline V gives CDR1 SGHRS, CDR2 YFSETQ. The CDR3 loop reads CASSLGVGGAGYTF. The CDR3 DNA reads TGCGCCAGCAGCTTGGGGGTAGGGGGCGCCGGCTACACCTTC.

The chain uses TRBV4-1 and TRBJ2-1; TRBD1 might be the D (5 bases). V dropped 2 bases and J dropped 7 bases, with 12 bases sitting between them. CDR1 is MGHRA and CDR2 is YSYEKL in the germline V gene. The CDR3 has 14 amino acids. The CDR3 DNA reads as TGCGCCAGCAGCCAAAGGGCAGGGTCGAATGAGCAGTTCTTC. Residues: CASSQRAGSNEQFF.

The chain combines TRBV3-1 (or the pseudogene TRBV3-2) with TRBJ2-2; D is unclear. The CDR3 totals 13 residues. Deletions cut 3 bases from V and 3 bases from J, with 5 bases between. Germline V CDR1 and CDR2: LGHDT, YNNKEL (reference sequence). The CDR3 spells CASSHRDTGELFF. The CDR3 region has the DNA TGTGCCAGCAGCCATAGGGACACCGGGGAGCTGTTTTTT.

This chain uses TRBV3-1 (or the pseudogene TRBV3-2) with TRBJ1-5, with D perhaps matching TRBD1 (5 bases). CDR3 size: 13 residues. Between the trimmed V and J ends, which lost 0 bases and 5 bases, there was a span of 5 bases. Germline assignment: CDR1 LGHDT and CDR2 YNNKEL (reference sequence). CDR3 in DNA: TGTGCCAGCAGCCAAGACAGGGATCAGCCCCAGCATTTT. Amino acid sequence: CASSQDRDQPQHF.

The chain couples TRBV11-2 to TRBJ2-7, with D unclear. CDR1 is SGHAT and CDR2 is FQNNGV in the germline V gene. The CDR3 runs to 13 residues. Trimming took 2 bases from V and 1 from J, leaving 6 bases between them. The CDR3: CASSLSGSYEQYF. The CDR3 DNA sequence: TGTGCCAGCAGCTTATCTGGGTCCTACGAGCAGTACTTC.

This clone was detected once. Sequence at one end of the junction differs from germline and may be a read error. The rearrangement links TRBV20-1 to TRBJ2-7, with a weak D call TRBD1 (6 bases). This CDR3 comprises 11 residues. Germline values: CDR1 DFQATT, CDR2 SNEGSKA (reference sequence). CDR3 bases: TGCAGTGCTGGAGACAGGATCCAGCAGTACTTC. It translates to CSAGDRIQQYF.

V usage is TRBV18 and J usage is TRBJ2-5; 8 nucleotides match TRBD1. Germline V CDR1 and CDR2: KGHSH, LQKENI. The J segment lost 4 bases and the V segment lost 3 bases, leaving 4 bases of the junction unmatched. CDR3 length: 14 residues. CDR3 protein: CASSPPGTGETQYF. CDR3 DNA sequence: TGTGCCAGCTCACCCCCAGGGACAGGAGAGACCCAGTACTTC.

CDR3 region: CASTRTGKPEAFF. In DNA form, the CDR3 reads TGTGCCAGTACCCGAACAGGGAAGCCTGAAGCTTTCTTT. The rearrangement links TRBV19 to TRBJ1-1; D possibly corresponds to TRBD1 (6 bases). The V and J ends lost 7 bases and 6 bases respectively, with 15 bases between them. CDR1 and CDR2 (germline): LNHDA, SQIVND (reference sequence). The CDR3 is 13 amino acids.

The CDR3 spells CASSLARRAETQYF. The CDR3 region has the DNA TGTGCCAGCAGCTTAGCCCGTCGCGCGGAGACCCAGTACTTC. The chain employs TRBV11-2 and TRBJ2-5; D remains unclear. The CDR3 consists of 14 residues. V lost 1 base to trimming and J lost 5 bases, with 11 bases between them. Germline V gene lookup returns CDR1 SGHAT and CDR2 FQNNGV.

V is TRBV27 and J is TRBJ1-1; maybe TRBD1 (5 bases). Germline CDR1 MNHEY, CDR2 SMNVEV (reference sequence). Trimming took off 3 bases at V and 1 base at J, with 21 bases between the two ends. The CDR3 loop spans 18 amino acids. The DNA for the CDR3 is TGTGCCAGCAGTTTTTTTGGGGACTTCTCTGAGAGGAACACTGAAGCTTTCTTT. Its protein product is CASSFFGDFSERNTEAFF.

This clone was seen a handful of times. This rearrangement joins TRBV5-8 to TRBJ2-7, with D possibly TRBD1 on 5 matching bases. In germline, CDR1 is SGHTS, CDR2 YDEGEE. The CDR3 totals 13 residues. V dropped 1 base and J dropped 3 bases, with 8 bases sitting between them. The CDR3 nucleotides are TGTGCCAGCAGCTTGTACAGGCACTACGAGCAGTACTTC. This gives the protein CASSLYRHYEQYF.

This rearrangement joins TRBV27 to TRBJ1-6, with 10 bases lining up with TRBD1. The CDR3 covers 12 residues. Germline CDR1 and CDR2: MNHEY and SMNVEV (reference sequence). V dropped 11 bases and J dropped 9; count of bases not matched to a gene: 4. In DNA form, the CDR3 reads TGTGCCTCAGGGACAGGGGTTTCACCCCTCCACTTT. It specifies CASGTGVSPLHF.

The rearrangement joins TRBV18 to TRBJ2-5, with 8 bases fitting TRBD2. V dropped 2 bases and J dropped 1; count of bases not matched to a gene: 3. This CDR3 is 15 amino acids long. Germline V lookup: CDR1 KGHSH, CDR2 LQKENI. This CDR3 is CASSPIAGSQETQYF. The CDR3 DNA reads as TGTGCCAGCTCACCAATAGCGGGGAGCCAAGAGACCCAGTACTTC.

This clone appeared a few times. The chain joins TRBV6-5 to TRBJ1-1; D not resolved. CDR1 and CDR2 (germline): MNHEY, SVGAGI. Trimming stripped 2 bases from V and 4 bases from J, with 14 bases between. CDR3 size: 15 residues. The CDR3 coding sequence is TGTGCCAGCAGTTACGGTCAAGGAATGAGCACTGAAGCTTTCTTT. Encoded protein: CASSYGQGMSTEAFF.

V and J are TRBV5-6 and TRBJ1-1; possibly TRBD1 for D (5 bases). The germline CDR1 and CDR2 sequences are SGHDT and YYEEEE. Trimming took 4 bases from V and 7 from J, leaving 11 bases between them. The CDR3 contains 12 residues. This CDR3 reads CASSRRGGEAFF. CDR3 nucleotides: TGTGCCAGCAGCCGGCGGGGGGGTGAAGCTTTCTTT.

This chain joins TRBV7-6 and TRBJ1-6; no clear D. Deletions cut 2 bases from V and 1 base from J, with 9 bases between. The CDR3 is 16 residues long. Per the germline V gene, CDR1 is SGHVS and CDR2 is FNYEAQ. The chain's CDR3 is CASSLHLSSYNSPLHF. CDR3 in DNA: TGTGCCAGCAGCTTACATTTGAGTTCCTATAATTCACCCCTCCACTTT.

The rearrangement uses TRBV6-5 and TRBJ2-1; TRBD2 matches at 10 bases. Germline V gene lookup returns CDR1 MNHEY and CDR2 SVGAGI. The CDR3 runs to 16 residues. V lost 0 bases, J lost 10 bases, and 9 bases stayed unmatched. CDR3 amino acids: CASSYSIAGGGYEQFF. The CDR3 DNA follows: TGTGCCAGCAGTTACTCGATAGCGGGGGGCGGGTACGAGCAGTTCTTC.

This clone has more than one count but fewer than ten. The V call is TRBV10-2, the J call TRBJ2-7; TRBD2 might be the D (6 bases). Trimming stripped 2 bases from V and 4 bases from J, with 21 bases between. CDR3 size: 17 residues. Germline V lookup: CDR1 WSHSY, CDR2 SAAADI. This CDR3 is CASSEKGPGDGPYEQYF. CDR3 bases: TGCGCCAGCAGTGAGAAGGGCCCGGGAGATGGCCCTTACGAGCAGTACTTC.

The chain carries TRBV5-4 and TRBJ2-7; 7 nucleotides match TRBD2. The trim removed 2 bases at V and 2 bases at J, leaving 10 bases unmatched. This CDR3 has 16 amino acids. In germline, CDR1 is SGHNT, CDR2 YYREEE (reference sequence). CDR3 protein: CASSFGRASGPYEQYF. In DNA form, the CDR3 reads TGTGCCAGCAGCTTCGGTAGGGCTAGCGGTCCCTACGAGCAGTACTTC.

There are a few counts of this clone. The chain is built from TRBV18 and TRBJ2-7; 12 nucleotides line up with TRBD1. This CDR3 spans 18 amino acids. V lost 1 base, J lost 5 bases, and 12 bases stayed unmatched. CDR1 KGHSH and CDR2 LQKENI come from the germline V gene. The CDR3 DNA sequence: TGTGCCAGCTCACCACGGGCCCCGGGACAGGGGGCCTCTAACGAGCAGTACTTC. Its translation is CASSPRAPGQGASNEQYF.

The chain combines TRBV21-1 with TRBJ1-3; the D call in the table, TRBD1, was not verified against the DNA. TRBV21-1 is assigned pseudogene status. The CDR3 is made up of 15 amino acids. The CDR3 sequence: CASSGGDRHGNTIYF. CDR3 nucleotides: TGTGCCAGCAGCGGGGGGGACAGGCATGGAAACACCATATATTTT.

By sample share, this clone is medium-sized (0.01 to 0.1%). The CDR3 DNA sequence: TGTGCCAGTAGTATGGGGATTGCGCGGGATTTTGTTCGTGGAGGTGAGCAGTTCTTC. Translated: CASSMGIARDFVRGGEQFF. The chain joins TRBV19 to TRBJ2-1; maybe TRBD2 (6 bases). This CDR3 spans 19 amino acids. V lost 3 bases, J lost 9 bases, and 30 bases lay in between. CDR1 is LNHDA and CDR2 is SQIVND in the germline V gene (reference sequence).

This clone was seen a few times. The rearrangement joins TRBV19 to TRBJ1-5, with TRBD1 identical over 7 bases. Germline-derived CDR1 and CDR2 are LNHDA and SQIVND (reference sequence). The CDR3 spans 12 residues. V dropped 9 bases and J dropped 6; count of bases not matched to a gene: 5. The CDR3 is CASGQAFQPQHF. Written as DNA, the CDR3 is TGTGCCAGCGGACAGGCGTTTCAGCCCCAGCATTTT.